The clone carrying this T cell receptor beta chain was found a few times. Donation came from healthy Caucasian individuals in Russia who were aged roughly 6 to 95. For every donor, a draw yielded ten milliliters of peripheral blood. The data stem from a study of blood T cells in healthy people across ages. The CDR3 has 17 residues. The germline V and J ends were trimmed by 1 base and 0 bases, with 14 bases remaining between them. CDR1 is SGHAT, CDR2 FQNNGV, per germline. Through a sample-barcoded 5' primer and a J-beta primer mix, a second PCR was run for 7 to 11 cycles. Every molecule of cDNA carried a tag from a template-switch adaptor with 12 random nucleotides. TCRdb called the 5' RACE reads again in MiXCR, with one record for every CDR3 protein. Of approximately 940,000 distinct CDR3 sequences in the sample, 45% to 50% were seen once.

This clonotype was sampled from a man aged 25-40 years in good health. The V call is TRBV11-2, the J call TRBJ2-3; the D gene is possibly TRBD2 (5 bases). The sequenced material came from blood. The CDR3 here is CASSLVGAAGSTDTQYF. The CDR3 DNA reads TGTGCCAGCAGCTTAGTGGGCGCGGCGGGTAGCACAGATACGCAGTATTTT.